This TCR beta chain was obtained from a study of identifying expanded T cells in peripheral blood. Study-level findings and limits: Over approximately two and four weeks, about 17 and 20 clones changed, versus 1.2 between replicates. Across healthy donors, higher total template counts meant significantly greater approximately 2-week count variance.

Healthy donors had no documented immune events, such as infections, while sampled. TCRdb's copy holds only in-frame clones and misses some; the assay was immunoSEQ multiplex PCR. The sample consists of under 100,000 clones, 80% to 90% of them appearing once. As regards this clone: What it binds is unknown.

Germline V CDR1 and CDR2: LGHNA, YNFKEQ. The V end was cut by 0 bases, the J end by 6 bases, with 10 bases between. This CDR3 has 14 amino acids. The V and J genes are TRBV4-2 and TRBJ2-3; D gene uncertain. Source material: blood. This TCR came from a person aged 18 to 75 in good health. As DNA, the CDR3 is TGTGCCAGCAGCCAAGATCGGGCTAGGGATACGCAGTATTTT. This sequence encodes CASSQDRARDTQYF.